This TCR beta chain was documented in a study of T-cell reconstitution after alpha-beta-depleted transplantation in children. Overall study results and limits: Several patients had high TCRbeta diversity at day 60; it came from surviving recipient T cells and thymic progenitors. Expanded clones from the graft, numbering several hundred, reportedly supplied alpha-beta T cells about two months after transplant.

The CDR3 length is 14 residues. Germline CDR1 is SEHNR and CDR2 is FQNEAQ (reference sequence). V was clipped by 4 bases and J by 5 bases; unmatched bases: 3. Using unique molecular identifiers, the investigators prepared the TCRbeta library. TCRdb re-derived calls from the PCR reads in MiXCR, one entry per CDR3 protein. Of about 830,000 distinct CDR3 sequences in the sample, 16% are singletons; the top ten hold around 4.5%. There are a few counts of this clonotype. The target antigen is unknown. The V gene is TRBV7-9, the J gene TRBJ1-1; TRBD1 matches 11 bases. The receptor's source is a male patient younger than 18 who had a stem cell transplant for acute lymphoblastic leukemia, so the T cells may come from the graft donor. The sample was PBMCs, mostly from graft donor cells, taken 360 days after TCRalphabeta/CD19-depleted stem cell transplant. This chain's CDR3 is CASSWTGGYTEAFF. For the CDR3, the DNA is TGTGCCAGCAGCTGGACAGGGGGCTATACTGAAGCTTTCTTT.